What follows are 20 T cell receptor beta chains derived from one specimen sequenced in a study of CD8 T cells in ankylosing spondylitis. TCRdb used MiXCR to reprocess the 5' RACE reads, holding one entry per CDR3 protein. The table has around 75,000 distinct CDR3 sequences, roughly 5.2% seen once; the top ten hold 2% to 2.5%. The sample consisted of blood, either unsorted or a sorted T cell fraction (not recorded which). The receptors were sampled from a male donor with ankylosing spondylitis or in good health (not recorded which).

The table lists this clonotype with many counts. The chain recombines TRBV3-1 with TRBJ1-1, with TRBD1 identical over 7 bases. CDR3 size: 17 residues. Germline values: CDR1 LGHDT, CDR2 YNNKEL (reference sequence). V shed 0 bases, J shed 6 bases, and the junction held 13 bases outside the gene matches. The chain's CDR3 is CASSQEIAGGQTSEAFF. CDR3 DNA: TGTGCCAGCAGCCAAGAGATCGCGGGGGGACAGACATCTGAAGCTTTCTTT.

This clonotype was counted ten times or more. The V gene is TRBV7-2, the J gene TRBJ2-2; TRBD1 aligns across 7 bases. Germline CDR1 SGHTA, CDR2 FQGNSA. Losses at the gene ends were 4 bases for V and 1 base for J; bases not matched to a gene: 3. The CDR3 sequence is 15 residues long. CDR3 sequence reads: CASSSTGMNTGELFF. The CDR3 bases are TGTGCCAGCAGCTCGACAGGGATGAACACCGGGGAGCTGTTTTTT.

Ten or more counts support this clonotype. The chain carries TRBV3-1 and TRBJ2-6; D call uncertain. Germline V gene data show CDR1 as LGHDT and CDR2 as YNNKEL (reference sequence). This CDR3 region has 17 residues. V lost 5 bases and J 5 bases, leaving 19 bases between the germline ends. Here the CDR3 reads CASSSIGTLAWANVLTF. The CDR3 coding sequence is TGTGCCAGCAGCTCGATCGGTACCCTCGCTTGGGCCAACGTCCTGACTTTC.

This clonotype was seen a few times. Germline is not matched at one junction end, which may reflect a read error. The chain joins TRBV20-1 to TRBJ2-7; 11 nucleotides line up with TRBD1. Germline V lookup: CDR1 DFQATT, CDR2 SNEGSKA (reference sequence). This CDR3 has 16 residues. The CDR3 is CCASPPGQGVSYEQYF. CDR3 DNA sequence: TGCTGTGCTTCCCCCCCGGGACAGGGGGTCTCCTACGAGCAGTACTTC.

This clonotype was found many times. This chain uses TRBV10-1 with TRBJ2-1, with 11 nucleotides matching TRBD2. CDR3 size: 14 residues. V lost 4 bases to trimming and J lost 6 bases; unmatched junction nucleotides: 2. In germline, CDR1 is WNHNN, CDR2 SYGVQD (reference sequence). CDR3: CASSVTSGGNEQFF. The CDR3 DNA follows: TGCGCCAGCAGTGTCACTAGCGGGGGCAATGAGCAGTTCTTC.

The chain is built from TRBV7-3 and TRBJ2-6; D gene ambiguous. This CDR3 region has 17 residues. The V and J ends lost 4 bases and 2 bases respectively, with 15 bases between them. CDR1 and CDR2 from the germline V gene are SGHTA and FQGTGA. This CDR3 reads CASSSRHLYAGANVLTF. CDR3 coding DNA: TGTGCCAGCAGCTCCCGGCATCTGTACGCTGGGGCCAACGTCCTGACTTTC.

This clonotype has more than one count but fewer than ten. The chain employs TRBV7-2 and TRBJ2-5; TRBD1 is a possible D gene (6 bases). V lost 5 bases and J lost 7, with 17 bases in between. Germline V gene lookup returns CDR1 SGHTA and CDR2 FQGNSA. The CDR3 loop spans 14 amino acids. The CDR3, as DNA: TGTGCCAGCAGCGGGGGCCCACCGCCTCGGACCCAGTACTTC. Its protein product is CASSGGPPPRTQYF. Combining the CDR3 with reference TRBV7-2 and TRBJ2-5 gives the whole variable domain GAGVSQSPSNKVTEKGKDVELRCDPISGHTALYWYRQSLGQGLEFLIYFQGNSAPDKSGLPSDRFSAERTGGSVSTLTIQRTQQEDSAVYLCASSGGPPPRTQYFGPGTRLLVL.

This clonotype was counted many times. The genes are TRBV28 and TRBJ1-1; the D is unclear. V was trimmed by 10 bases and J by 1 base, leaving 10 bases between them. Per the germline V gene, CDR1 is MDHEN and CDR2 is SYDVKM. CDR3 length: 12 amino acids. The DNA for the CDR3 is TGTGCCACCCGGGAGGAGAACACTGAAGCTTTCTTT. This translates into CATREENTEAFF.

The V call is TRBV20-1, the J call TRBJ2-5, with 10 positions matching TRBD2. The CDR3 consists of 13 residues. Germline V gives CDR1 DFQATT, CDR2 SNEGSKA (reference sequence). The ends lost 3 bases at V and 3 bases at J; junction bases unmatched: 1. CDR3 coding DNA: TGCAGTGCTAGCACTAGCGGGGAAGAGACCCAGTACTTC. Translation gives CSASTSGEETQYF.

With respect to this clonotype: A much larger clone is a single base away; this may be a read error. The conserved phenylalanine or tryptophan is not found at the CDR3 terminus, so this likely reflects a read error. This chain connects TRBV5-6 to TRBJ2-3; 9 nucleotides line up with TRBD2. This CDR3 region has 16 residues. V was clipped by 2 bases and J by 0 bases; unmatched bases: 4. Germline-derived CDR1 and CDR2 are SGHDT and YYEEEE. The CDR3 DNA is TGTGCCAGCAGCTTCCTAGCGGGGATTAGCACAGATACGCAGTATTTA. Protein product: CASSFLAGISTDTQYL.

This clonotype was seen ten or more times. The CDR3 DNA reads as TGTGCCACCGAGGGACTAGCGGGGGAAACCGGGGAGCTGTTTTTT. Translated, it gives CATEGLAGETGELFF. This chain links TRBV24-1 with TRBJ2-2; 14 bases are shared with TRBD2. J gave up 5 bases and V 9 bases, and 4 bases lay outside the gene matches. CDR1 and CDR2 (germline): KGHDR, SFDVKD. The CDR3 is 15 residues long.

This clonotype occurred a few times. This rearrangement joins TRBV5-1 to TRBJ1-3; 8 nucleotides align to TRBD1. The V gene's germline CDR1 is SGHRS and CDR2 YFSETQ. V was clipped by 2 bases and J by 6 bases; unmatched bases: 4. The CDR3 sequence is 14 residues long. CDR3 sequence (DNA): TGCGCCAGCAGCTTTGGACAGGGCGAAAACACCATATATTTT. It specifies CASSFGQGENTIYF.

This clonotype was seen at least ten times. The genes are TRBV29-1 and TRBJ2-1; TRBD2 matches 10 bases. CDR3 length: 13 residues. Germline loops: CDR1 SQVTM, CDR2 ANQGSEA. Germline trimming cut 4 bases from V and 3 bases from J; bases unmatched to any gene: 0. The DNA for the CDR3 is TGCAGCGTTGGGACTAGCGGCTACAATGAGCAGTTCTTC. Translation: CSVGTSGYNEQFF.

This clonotype has only a few counts. The chain has TRBV7-2 and TRBJ2-5; possible D gene TRBD1, 6 bases. CDR3 length: 14 amino acids. V dropped 2 bases and J dropped 1 base, with 8 bases sitting between them. Looked up from germline, CDR1 is SGHTA and CDR2 is FQGNSA. This chain's CDR3 is CASSLQQGQETQYF. The CDR3 coding sequence is TGTGCCAGCAGCTTACAACAGGGCCAAGAGACCCAGTACTTC.

This clonotype occurred many times. This rearrangement joins TRBV10-3 to TRBJ2-5; maybe TRBD1 (6 bases). Trimming cost V 0 bases and J 1 base, with 21 bases left between them. The CDR3 contains 19 residues. Germline CDR1 and CDR2: ENHRY and SYGVKD. CDR3 loop: CAISESTPEQGLFQETQYF. CDR3 nucleotides: TGTGCCATCAGTGAGTCGACTCCGGAACAGGGTCTTTTCCAAGAGACCCAGTACTTC.

This clonotype was observed at least ten times. The rearrangement uses TRBV28 and TRBJ2-5, with a tentative D call TRBD2 (5 bases). From germline, CDR1 is MDHEN and CDR2 SYDVKM. CDR3 length: 13 residues. Trimming took 4 bases from V and 2 from J, leaving 8 bases between them. The CDR3 is CASSWQRQETQYF. In DNA form, the CDR3 reads TGTGCCAGCAGTTGGCAGCGGCAAGAGACCCAGTACTTC.

The sample holds many counts of this clonotype. The chain couples TRBV11-2 to TRBJ2-3; 7 nucleotides line up with TRBD1. CDR3 size: 16 residues. Germline loops: CDR1 SGHAT, CDR2 FQNNGV. Trimming at V came to 2 bases and at J to 3 bases, leaving 8 bases not matched to a gene. In DNA, the CDR3 is TGTGCCAGCAGCTTAAGGCAGGGGGAAGAGACAGATACGCAGTATTTT. Protein sequence: CASSLRQGEETDTQYF.

There are many counts of this clonotype. The V gene is TRBV12-3 or TRBV12-4, the J gene TRBJ1-1; possibly TRBD1 for D (5 bases). V gave up 7 bases and J gave up 1 base, with 10 bases separating them. The CDR3 covers 13 residues. The CDR3 coding sequence is TGTGCCAGCAACCCGGGGGGGAACACTGAAGCTTTCTTT. Translating gives CASNPGGNTEAFF.

In this sample, this clonotype turned up many times. The chain couples TRBV5-1 to TRBJ2-3, with a weak D call TRBD2 (6 bases). Between the trimmed V and J ends, which lost 5 bases and 6 bases, there was a span of 16 bases. The germline V gene encodes CDR1 SGHRS and CDR2 YFSETQ. The CDR3 is made up of 14 amino acids. In DNA, the CDR3 is TGCGCCAGCAGAGGGGAGGCGACTTCCGATACGCAGTATTTT. It is translated as CASRGEATSDTQYF. Filled out from reference TRBV5-1 and TRBJ2-3, the complete variable domain reads KAGVTQTPRYLIKTRGQQVTLSCSPISGHRSVSWYQQTPGQGLQFLFEYFSETQRNKGNFPGRFSGRQFSNSRSEMNVSTLELGDSALYLCASRGEATSDTQYFGPGTRLTVL.

As concerns this clonotype: With a much larger clone just one base away, this may be a read error. The V gene is TRBV14, the J gene TRBJ2-7; D call uncertain. CDR1 SGHDN and CDR2 FVKESK come from the germline V gene. The CDR3 spans 12 residues. The CDR3 protein is CVSSQGVGEQYF. In DNA form, the CDR3 reads TGTGTCAGCAGCCAAGGAGTCGGCGAGCAGTACTTC.